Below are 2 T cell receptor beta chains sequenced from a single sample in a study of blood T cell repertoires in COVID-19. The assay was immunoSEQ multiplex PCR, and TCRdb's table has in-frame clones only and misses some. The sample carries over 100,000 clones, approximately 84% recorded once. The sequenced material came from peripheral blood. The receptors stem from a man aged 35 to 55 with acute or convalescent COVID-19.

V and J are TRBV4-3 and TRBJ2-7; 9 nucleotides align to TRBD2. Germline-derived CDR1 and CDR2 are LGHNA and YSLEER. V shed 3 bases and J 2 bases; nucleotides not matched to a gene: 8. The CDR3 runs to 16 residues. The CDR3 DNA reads TGCGCCAGCAGCCAGGTCCCGAGCGGGGGGACCTACGAGCAGTACTTC. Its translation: CASSQVPSGGTYEQYF.

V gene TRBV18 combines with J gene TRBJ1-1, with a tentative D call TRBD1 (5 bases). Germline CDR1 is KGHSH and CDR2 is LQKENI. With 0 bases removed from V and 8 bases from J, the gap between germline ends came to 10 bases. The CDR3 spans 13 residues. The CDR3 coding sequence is TGTGCCAGCTCACCACCGCCCAACAGGGAAGCTTTCTTT. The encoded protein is CASSPPPNREAFF.